This T cell receptor beta chain is drawn from a study of early T cells in non-severe SARS-CoV-2 infection. In the study overall: Sequencing of bulk RNA from unsorted whole blood was done, without chain pairing. Study-level results: VDJdb matches were skewed toward anti-spike CD8 T cell responses.

The CDR3 is made up of 15 amino acids. Germline assignment: CDR1 LGHNT and CDR2 FRNRAP. The V segment lost 1 base and the J segment 11 bases; nucleotides outside the gene matches: 11. This clonotype was detected a few times. The antigen is not known. Unique molecular identifiers tagged individual cDNA molecules. One entry per CDR3 protein, called by TCRdb with MiXCR from the 5' RACE reads. The sample carries approximately 110,000 distinct CDR3 sequences, 15% recorded once. The V and J genes are TRBV12-5 and TRBJ1-3; 7 bases are a match to TRBD1. The sample comprised whole blood. This receptor was taken from an adult who was a healthcare worker with PCR-confirmed SARS-CoV-2 infection or an uninfected control (not recorded which). DNA of the CDR3: TGTGCTAGTGGTTTGGCCGGGACAGCCTCATTCGCCATATATTTT. Its protein is CASGLAGTASFAIYF. The variable domain in full, completed from reference TRBV12-5 and TRBJ1-3, reads DARVTQTPRHKVTEMGQEVTMRCQPILGHNTVFWYRQTMMQGLELLAYFRNRAPLDDSGMPKDRFSAEMPDATLATLKIQPSEPRDSAVYFCASGLAGTASFAIYFGEGSWLTVV.